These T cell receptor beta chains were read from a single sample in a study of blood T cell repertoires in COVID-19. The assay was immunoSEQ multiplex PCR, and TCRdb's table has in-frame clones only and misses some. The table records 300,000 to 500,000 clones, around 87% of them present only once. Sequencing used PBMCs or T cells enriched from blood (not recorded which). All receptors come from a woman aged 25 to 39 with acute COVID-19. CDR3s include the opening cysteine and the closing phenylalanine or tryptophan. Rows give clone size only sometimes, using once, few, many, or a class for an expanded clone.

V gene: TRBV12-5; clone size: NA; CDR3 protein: CASGSLDRGETQYF
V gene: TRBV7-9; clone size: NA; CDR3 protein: CASSPPGGDTDTQYF
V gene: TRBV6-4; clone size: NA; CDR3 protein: CASSVSPPIGGNYGYTF
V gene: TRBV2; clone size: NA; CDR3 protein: CASSLPGRDNEQFF
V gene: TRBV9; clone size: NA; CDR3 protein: CASSLWGLAASTDTQYF
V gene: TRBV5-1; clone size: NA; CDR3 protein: CASSLEVPNYGYTF
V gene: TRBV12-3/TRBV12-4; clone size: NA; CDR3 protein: CASTGTGFYEQYF
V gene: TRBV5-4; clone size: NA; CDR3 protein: CASSSRTVPNSPLHF
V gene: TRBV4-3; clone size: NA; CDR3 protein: CASSQDLAGGPDTQYF
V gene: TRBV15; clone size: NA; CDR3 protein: CATSREGARDEKLFF
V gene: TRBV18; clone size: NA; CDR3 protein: CASSPEATRAYNEQFF
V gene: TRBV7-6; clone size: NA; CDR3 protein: CASSSSGTSEETQYF
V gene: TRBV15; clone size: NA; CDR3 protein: CATSTLRGHVLSGANVLTF
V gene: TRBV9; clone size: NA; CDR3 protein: CASSASSGGVLAETQYF
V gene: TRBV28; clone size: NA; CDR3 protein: CASSSTGGRTYEQYF
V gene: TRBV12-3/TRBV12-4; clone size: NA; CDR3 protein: CASMRVGSYEQYF
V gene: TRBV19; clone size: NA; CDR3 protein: CASTSQGAIQPQHF
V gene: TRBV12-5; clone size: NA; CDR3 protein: CASGLGGNYEQYF
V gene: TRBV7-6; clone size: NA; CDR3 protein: CASSLEGQLYPSSGNTIYF
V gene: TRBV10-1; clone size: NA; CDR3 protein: CASSERMGNDGTTSNQPQHF
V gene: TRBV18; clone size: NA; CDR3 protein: CASSLAGDRGYTF
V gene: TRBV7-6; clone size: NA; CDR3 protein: CASSRSGGQADTQYF
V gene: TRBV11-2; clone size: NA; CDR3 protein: CASSSGQGIGYTF
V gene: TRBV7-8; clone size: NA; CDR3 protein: CASSLDSRSSYNEQFF
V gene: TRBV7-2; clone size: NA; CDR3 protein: CASSLAPAALYSPLHF
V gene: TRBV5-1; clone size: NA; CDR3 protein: CASSLGSSSSYEQYF
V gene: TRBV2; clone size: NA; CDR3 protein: CASGDEAGEDTQYF
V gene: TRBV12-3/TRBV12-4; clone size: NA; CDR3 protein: CASLQGAGTEAFF
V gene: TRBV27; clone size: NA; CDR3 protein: CASSTLDRGNQPQHF
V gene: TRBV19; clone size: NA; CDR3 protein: CASTHRANQPQHF
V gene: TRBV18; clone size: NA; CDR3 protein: CASSPGGNYNEQFF
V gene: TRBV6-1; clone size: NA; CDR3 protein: CASSEWGPGWPQHF
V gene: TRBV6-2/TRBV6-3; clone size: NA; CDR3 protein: CASSYSDRFQPQHF
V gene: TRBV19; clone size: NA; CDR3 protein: CASSIDDRVGNSPLHF
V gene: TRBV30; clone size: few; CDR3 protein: CACTGGNSPLHF
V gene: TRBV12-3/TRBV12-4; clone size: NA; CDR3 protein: CASRLQGYNEQFF
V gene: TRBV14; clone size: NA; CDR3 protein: CASSQAGSWTGIDEKLFF
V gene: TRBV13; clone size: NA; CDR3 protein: CASSTGNAGNTIYF
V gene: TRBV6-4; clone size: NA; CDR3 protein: CASSGTGQGAVGDTEAFF
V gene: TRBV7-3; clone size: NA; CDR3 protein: CASSLYRGETQYF
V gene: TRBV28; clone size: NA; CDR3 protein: CASSSGQAVGNIQYF
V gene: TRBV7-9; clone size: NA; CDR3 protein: CASSLFRTDRNEKLFF
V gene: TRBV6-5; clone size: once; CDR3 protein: CASSTSGGFYEQYF
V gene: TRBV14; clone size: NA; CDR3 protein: CASSQDWGEGSGNTIYF
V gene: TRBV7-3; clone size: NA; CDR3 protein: CASSLGLNNEQFF